The 9 T cell receptor beta chains given below trace back to one sample, sequenced in a study of T cell changes during pregnancy in multiple sclerosis. Assay used: immunoSEQ multiplex PCR; TCRdb lists only in-frame clones, some missing. Of about 92,000 clones listed, roughly 92% are singletons. The sequences come from peripheral blood, collected in the first trimester of pregnancy. The receptors were sampled from a female donor with multiple sclerosis, enrolled in a pregnancy study.

The chain recombines TRBV13 with TRBJ2-3; 7 positions agree with TRBD1. Trimming removed 4 bases from V and 2 bases from J; junction bases left unmatched: 6. CDR3 length equals 15 residues. Per germline, CDR1 PRHDT and CDR2 FYEKMQ (reference sequence). CDR3 sequence reads: CASSSGRGYTDTQYF. For the CDR3, the DNA is TGTGCCAGCAGCTCCGGCAGGGGGTACACAGATACGCAGTATTTT.

This sequence joins TRBV6-4 and TRBJ2-5, with 8 bases matching TRBD2. The junction had 11 bases not matched to a gene; V was cut back by 6 bases and J by 2 bases. The CDR3 has 16 residues. CDR1 MRHNA and CDR2 SNTAGT come from the germline V gene. CDR3 in amino acids: CASSSSGGGTQETQYF. The CDR3, as DNA: TGTGCCAGCAGCTCAAGCGGGGGAGGGACTCAAGAGACCCAGTACTTC.

The chain is built from TRBV28 and TRBJ2-1; the D is unclear. The ends were cut back, 6 bases at V and 2 bases at J, with 20 bases in the middle. Germline lookup yields CDR1 MDHEN and CDR2 SYDVKM. This CDR3 has 17 amino acids. The CDR3 protein is CASSEPPILMAYNEQFF. The CDR3 nucleotides read TGTGCCAGCAGCGAGCCCCCGATCTTAATGGCCTACAATGAGCAGTTCTTC. Full variable domain (remainder filled in from reference TRBV28 and TRBJ2-1): DVKVTQSSRYLVKRTGEKVFLECVQDMDHENMFWYRQDPGLGLRLIYFSYDVKMKEKGDIPEGYSVSREKKERFSLILESASTNQTSMYLCASSEPPILMAYNEQFFGPGTRLTVL.

V usage is TRBV5-6 and J usage is TRBJ2-3; 14 bases agree with TRBD2. The CDR3 spans 19 residues. J gave up 3 bases and V 0 bases, and 9 bases lay outside the gene matches. Germline loops: CDR1 SGHDT, CDR2 YYEEEE. This chain's CDR3 is CASSLGLAGGIGETDTQYF. CDR3 DNA: TGTGCCAGCAGCTTGGGACTAGCGGGAGGGATCGGTGAGACAGATACGCAGTATTTT.

This clone came up once. This chain's CDR3 is CASSFPGQGRGYTF. The CDR3 DNA reads TGTGCCAGCAGCTTCCCCGGACAGGGGAGGGGCTACACCTTC. The chain joins TRBV5-4 to TRBJ1-2, with 9 bases matching TRBD1. The CDR3 is made up of 14 amino acids. Trimming took 2 bases from V and 8 from J; bases not matched to a gene: 7. Per the germline V gene, CDR1 is SGHNT and CDR2 is YYREEE (reference sequence). Drawing the rest from reference TRBV5-4 and TRBJ1-2, the complete variable domain is ETGVTQSPTHLIKTRGQQVTLRCSSQSGHNTVSWYQQALGQGPQFIFQYYREEENGRGNFPPRFSGLQFPNYSSELNVNALELDDSALYLCASSFPGQGRGYTFGSGTRLTVV.

The V call is TRBV6-5, the J call TRBJ2-3, with TRBD1 matching 7 bases. V lost 6 bases, J lost 5 bases, and 2 bases stayed unmatched. From germline, CDR1 is MNHEY and CDR2 SVGAGI. This CDR3 region has 12 residues. CDR3 coding DNA: TGTGCCAGCAGCAACAGGGGAGATACGCAGTATTTT. Protein sequence: CASSNRGDTQYF.

This clone has just a few counts. This chain uses TRBV9 with TRBJ1-1, with unresolved D. V was clipped by 0 bases and J by 8 bases, with 11 bases between them. Looked up from germline, CDR1 is SGDLS and CDR2 is YYNGEE. The length of the CDR3 is 13 residues. The CDR3 nucleotides are TGTGCCAGCAGCGTAGTCCCATTCAGGGAAGCTTTCTTT. It codes for CASSVVPFREAFF.

This sequence joins TRBV5-1 and TRBJ1-2; D is ambiguous. CDR3 length: 13 residues. With 0 bases removed from V and 7 bases from J, the gap between germline ends came to 10 bases. The germline V gene has CDR1 SGHRS and CDR2 YFSETQ. The CDR3 DNA reads as TGCGCCAGCAGCTTGGCAGGTGCCGCTGGCTACACCTTC. As protein: CASSLAGAAGYTF.

The chain links TRBV4-2 to TRBJ2-1; 9 bases match TRBD1. Losses at the gene ends were 2 bases for V and 6 bases for J; bases not matched to a gene: 8. This CDR3 has 16 residues. Germline V gene lookup returns CDR1 LGHNA and CDR2 YNFKEQ. The CDR3 loop is CASSQYRDRDFNEQFF. The CDR3 nucleotides read TGTGCCAGCAGCCAATACCGGGACAGGGATTTCAATGAGCAGTTCTTC.